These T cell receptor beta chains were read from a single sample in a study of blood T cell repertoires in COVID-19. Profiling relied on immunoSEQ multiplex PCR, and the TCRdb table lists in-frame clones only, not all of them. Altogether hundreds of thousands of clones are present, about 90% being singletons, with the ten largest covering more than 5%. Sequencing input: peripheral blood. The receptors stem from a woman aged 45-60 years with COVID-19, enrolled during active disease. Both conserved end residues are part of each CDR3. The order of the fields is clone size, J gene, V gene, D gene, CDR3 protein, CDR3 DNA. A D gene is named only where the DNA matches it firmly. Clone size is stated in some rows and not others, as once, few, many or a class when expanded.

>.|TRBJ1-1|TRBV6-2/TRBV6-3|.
CASSYLRENTEAFF
TGTGCCAGCAGTTACCTCCGGGAGAACACTGAAGCTTTCTTT
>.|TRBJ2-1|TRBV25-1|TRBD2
CALGGLADYNEQFF
TGTGCACTAGGGGGACTAGCGGACTACAATGAGCAGTTCTTC
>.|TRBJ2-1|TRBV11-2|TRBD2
CASSWREGSGEQFF
TGTGCCAGCAGCTGGCGGGAGGGCAGCGGTGAGCAGTTCTTC
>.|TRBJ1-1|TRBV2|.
CASRVQGEAFF
TGTGCCAGCAGGGTGCAGGGAGAAGCTTTCTTT
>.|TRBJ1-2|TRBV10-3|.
CAISEDRLYTF
TGTGCCATCAGTGAAGACAGGTTGTACACCTTC
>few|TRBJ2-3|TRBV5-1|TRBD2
CASSLAGLAGVGDTQYF
TGCGCCAGCAGCTTGGCCGGACTAGCGGGAGTAGGAGATACGCAGTATTTT
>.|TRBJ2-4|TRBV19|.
CASSIESGRFNIQYF
TGTGCCAGTAGTATTGAGTCAGGGAGGTTCAACATTCAGTACTTC
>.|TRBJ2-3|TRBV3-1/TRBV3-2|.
CASSLLEDRQYF
TGTGCCAGCAGCCTGTTGGAGGACAGGCAGTATTTT
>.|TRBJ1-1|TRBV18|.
CASSPSLGANTEAFF
TGTGCCAGCTCACCAAGTCTGGGAGCGAACACTGAAGCTTTCTTT
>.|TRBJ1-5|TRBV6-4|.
CAREALKTAYSNQPQHF
TGTGCCAGAGAGGCGCTAAAGACAGCATATAGCAATCAGCCCCAGCATTTT
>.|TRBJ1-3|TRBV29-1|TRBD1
CSGQGQGNTIYF
TGCAGCGGACAGGGCCAGGGAAACACCATATATTTT
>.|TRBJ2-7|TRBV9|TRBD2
CASSVGGLSYEQYF
TGTGCCAGCAGCGTAGGGGGACTATCCTACGAGCAGTACTTC
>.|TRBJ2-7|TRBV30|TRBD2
CASSGSSYEQYF
TGTGCCTCTAGCGGGAGCTCCTACGAGCAGTACTTC
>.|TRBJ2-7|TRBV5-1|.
CASSPGSSAGLGQYF
TGCGCCAGCAGCCCCGGGTCTAGCGCCGGCCTTGGGCAGTACTTC
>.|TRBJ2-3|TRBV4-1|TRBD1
CASSQDGAGDSSTDTQYF
TGCGCCAGCAGCCAAGATGGGGCAGGGGACAGCAGCACAGATACGCAGTATTTT
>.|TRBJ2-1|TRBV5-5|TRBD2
CASSPGAGGGYEQFF
TGTGCCAGCAGTCCCGGAGCGGGAGGGGGCTATGAGCAGTTCTTC
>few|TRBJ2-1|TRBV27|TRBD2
CASETLAGASSYNEQFF
TGTGCCAGCGAAACTCTAGCGGGTGCGAGCTCCTACAATGAGCAGTTCTTC
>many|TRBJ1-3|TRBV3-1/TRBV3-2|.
CASSQVGGVIAGNTIYF
TGTGCCAGCAGCCAAGTGGGGGGGGTTATCGCTGGAAACACCATATATTTT
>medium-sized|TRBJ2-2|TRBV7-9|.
CASSLVQIRELFF
TGTGCCAGCAGCTTAGTTCAAATCCGGGAGCTGTTTTTT
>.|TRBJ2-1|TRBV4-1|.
CASSQEGGSYNEQFF
TGCGCCAGCAGCCAAGAGGGGGGCTCCTACAATGAGCAGTTCTTC
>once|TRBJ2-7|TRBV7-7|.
CASSAASGQSKQYF
TGTGCCAGCAGCGCCGCCTCCGGACAGTCAAAGCAGTACTTC
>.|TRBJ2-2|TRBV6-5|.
CASTTSATGELFF
TGTGCCAGCACCACATCAGCGACCGGGGAGCTGTTTTTT
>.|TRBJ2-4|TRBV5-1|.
CASSWDDGGAGKNIQYF
TGCGCCAGCAGCTGGGATGATGGGGGGGCAGGCAAAAACATTCAGTACTTC
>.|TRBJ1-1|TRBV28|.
CASSPAGGDTEAFF
TGTGCCAGCAGTCCGGCCGGGGGGGACACTGAAGCTTTCTTT
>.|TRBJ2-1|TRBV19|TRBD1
CASSFDRGRTNEQFF
TGTGCCAGTAGTTTCGACAGGGGCAGGACTAATGAGCAGTTCTTC
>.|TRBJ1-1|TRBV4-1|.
CASSQDSTASTEAFF
TGCGCCAGCAGCCAAGATTCGACAGCGAGCACTGAAGCTTTCTTT
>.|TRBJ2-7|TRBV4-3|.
CASSQRGTPTYEQYF
TGCGCCAGCAGCCAGCGGGGCACCCCTACCTACGAGCAGTACTTC
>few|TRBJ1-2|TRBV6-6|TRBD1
CASSYFLTGEGGYTF
TGTGCCAGCAGTTACTTTCTGACAGGGGAGGGTGGCTACACCTTC
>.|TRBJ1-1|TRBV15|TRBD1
CATSGTGQGDTEAFF
TGTGCCACCAGCGGAACCGGACAGGGGGACACTGAAGCTTTCTTT